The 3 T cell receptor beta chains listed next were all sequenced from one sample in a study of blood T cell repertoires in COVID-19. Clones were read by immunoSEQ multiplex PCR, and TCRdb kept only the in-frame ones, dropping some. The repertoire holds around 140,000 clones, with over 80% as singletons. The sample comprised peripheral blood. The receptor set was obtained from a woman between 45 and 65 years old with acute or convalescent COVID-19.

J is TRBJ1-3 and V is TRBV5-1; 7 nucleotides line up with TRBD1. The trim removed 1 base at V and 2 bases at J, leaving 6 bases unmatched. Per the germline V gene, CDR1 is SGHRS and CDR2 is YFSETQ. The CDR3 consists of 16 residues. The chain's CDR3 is CASSLTGVGAGNTIYF. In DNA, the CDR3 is TGCGCCAGCAGCTTGACAGGGGTTGGCGCTGGAAACACCATATATTTT.

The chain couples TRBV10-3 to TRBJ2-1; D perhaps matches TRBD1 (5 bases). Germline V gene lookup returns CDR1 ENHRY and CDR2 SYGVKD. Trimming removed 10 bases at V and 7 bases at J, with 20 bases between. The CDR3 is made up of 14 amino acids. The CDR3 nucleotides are TGTGCCACAGGAGACTCTAGGGGAAGGAATGAGCAGTTCTTC. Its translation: CATGDSRGRNEQFF.

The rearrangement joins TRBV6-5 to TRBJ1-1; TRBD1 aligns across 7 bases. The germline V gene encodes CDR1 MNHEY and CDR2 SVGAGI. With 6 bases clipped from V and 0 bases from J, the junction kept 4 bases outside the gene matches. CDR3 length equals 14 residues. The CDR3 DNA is TGTGCCAGCAGCCGACAGGGTGTGAACACTGAAGCTTTCTTT. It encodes CASSRQGVNTEAFF.